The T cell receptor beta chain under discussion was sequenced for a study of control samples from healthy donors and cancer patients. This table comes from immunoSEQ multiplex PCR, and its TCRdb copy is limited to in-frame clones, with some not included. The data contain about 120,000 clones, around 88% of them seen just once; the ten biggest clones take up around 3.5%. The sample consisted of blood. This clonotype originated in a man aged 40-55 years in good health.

The CDR3 DNA reads TGTGCCAGCAGAAAAGGGGAGACAGGGGCGAATTCACCCCTCCACTTT. Translation: CASRKGETGANSPLHF. V is TRBV27 and J is TRBJ1-6; the match to TRBD1 covers 8 bases. The germline CDR1 and CDR2 sequences are MNHEY and SMNVEV (reference sequence). The CDR3 sequence is 16 residues long. V gave up 6 bases and J gave up 7 bases; unmatched junction bases: 11.